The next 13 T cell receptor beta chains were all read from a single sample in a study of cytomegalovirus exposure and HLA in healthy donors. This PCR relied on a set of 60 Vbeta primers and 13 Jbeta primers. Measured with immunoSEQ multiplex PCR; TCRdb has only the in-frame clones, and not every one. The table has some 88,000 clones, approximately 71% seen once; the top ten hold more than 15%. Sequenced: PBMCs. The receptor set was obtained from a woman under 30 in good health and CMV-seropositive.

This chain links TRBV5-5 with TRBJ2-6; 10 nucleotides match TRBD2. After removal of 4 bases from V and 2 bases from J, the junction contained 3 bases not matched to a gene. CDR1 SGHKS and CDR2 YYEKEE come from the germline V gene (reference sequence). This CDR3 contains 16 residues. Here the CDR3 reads CASSQTSGTGANVLTF. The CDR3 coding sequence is TGTGCCAGCAGCCAAACTAGCGGGACTGGGGCCAACGTCCTGACTTTC.

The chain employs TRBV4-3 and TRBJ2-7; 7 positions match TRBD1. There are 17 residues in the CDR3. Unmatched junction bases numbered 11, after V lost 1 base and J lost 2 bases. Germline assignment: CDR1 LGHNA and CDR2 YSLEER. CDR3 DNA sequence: TGCGCCAGCAGCCAAGGCGCCAGGACAGGCCCTCCCTACGAGCAGTACTTC. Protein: CASSQGARTGPPYEQYF.

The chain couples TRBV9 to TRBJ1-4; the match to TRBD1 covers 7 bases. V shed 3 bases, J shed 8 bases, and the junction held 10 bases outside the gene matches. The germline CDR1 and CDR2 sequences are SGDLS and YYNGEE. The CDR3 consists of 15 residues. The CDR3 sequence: CASSETGTAREKLFF. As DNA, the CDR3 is TGTGCCAGCAGCGAGACCGGGACAGCCCGAGAAAAACTGTTTTTT.

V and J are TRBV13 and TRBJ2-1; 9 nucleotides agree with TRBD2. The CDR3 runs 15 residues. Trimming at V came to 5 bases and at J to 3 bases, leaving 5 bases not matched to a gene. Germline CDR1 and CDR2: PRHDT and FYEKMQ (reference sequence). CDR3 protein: CASSRRLAVYNEQFF. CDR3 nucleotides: TGTGCCAGCAGCCGTCGACTAGCGGTCTACAATGAGCAGTTCTTC.

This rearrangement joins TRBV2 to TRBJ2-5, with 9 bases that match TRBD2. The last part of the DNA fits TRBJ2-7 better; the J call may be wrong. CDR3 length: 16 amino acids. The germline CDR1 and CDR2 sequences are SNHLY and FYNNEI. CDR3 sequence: CASSDFGGGASYEQYF. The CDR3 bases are TGTGCCAGCAGTGATTTTGGCGGGGGGGCGTCTTACGAGCAGTACTTC.

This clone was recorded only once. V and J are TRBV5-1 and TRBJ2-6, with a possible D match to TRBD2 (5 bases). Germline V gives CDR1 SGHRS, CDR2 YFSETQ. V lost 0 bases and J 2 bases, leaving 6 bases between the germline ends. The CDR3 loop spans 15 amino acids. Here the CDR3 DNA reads TGCGCCAGCAGCTTGGCCGGGGCTGGGGCCAACGTCCTGACTTTC. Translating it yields CASSLAGAGANVLTF.

CDR3 region: CAWSEWGVRNTIYF. The CDR3 DNA reads as TGTGCCTGGAGTGAGTGGGGGGTGCGGAACACCATATATTTT. The chain combines TRBV30 with TRBJ1-3, with a weak D call TRBD1 (5 bases). The ends were cut back, 1 base at V and 7 bases at J, with 14 bases in the middle. CDR3 size: 14 residues. Per germline, CDR1 GTSNPN and CDR2 SVGIG (reference sequence).

For the CDR3, the DNA is TGTGCCAGCAGTCCGTTAGGGGGCCGTATGAACACTGAAGCTTTCTTT. Amino acids: CASSPLGGRMNTEAFF. The rearrangement joins TRBV28 to TRBJ1-1, with 7 bases identical to TRBD1. V trimming: 5 bases; J trimming: 0 bases; junction bases outside the gene matches: 9. This CDR3 has 16 amino acids. The germline V gene encodes CDR1 MDHEN and CDR2 SYDVKM.

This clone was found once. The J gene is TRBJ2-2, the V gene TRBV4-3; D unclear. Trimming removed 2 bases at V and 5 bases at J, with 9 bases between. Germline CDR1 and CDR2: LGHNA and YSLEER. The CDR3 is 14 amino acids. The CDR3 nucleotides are TGCGCCAGCAGCCAATCCTGGGCTACCGGGGAGCTGTTTTTT. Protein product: CASSQSWATGELFF.

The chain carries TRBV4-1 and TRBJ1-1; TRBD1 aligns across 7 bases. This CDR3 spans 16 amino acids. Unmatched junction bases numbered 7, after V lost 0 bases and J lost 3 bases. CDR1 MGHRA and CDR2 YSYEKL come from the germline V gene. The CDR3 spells CASSQEGTALDTEAFF. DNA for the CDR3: TGCGCCAGCAGCCAAGAAGGGACAGCCCTGGACACTGAAGCTTTCTTT.

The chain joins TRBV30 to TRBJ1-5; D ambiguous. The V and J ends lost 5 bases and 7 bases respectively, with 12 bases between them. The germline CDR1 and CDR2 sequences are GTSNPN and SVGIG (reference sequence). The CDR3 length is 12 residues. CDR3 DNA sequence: TGTGCCTGGGGTCCGGGTGAGCAGCCCCAGCATTTT. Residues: CAWGPGEQPQHF.

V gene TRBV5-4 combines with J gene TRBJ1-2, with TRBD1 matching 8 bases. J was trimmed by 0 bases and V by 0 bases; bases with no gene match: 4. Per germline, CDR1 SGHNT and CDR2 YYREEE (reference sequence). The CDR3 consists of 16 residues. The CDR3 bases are TGTGCCAGCAGCTTGGTTGGGACAGGTCCTAACTATGGCTACACCTTC. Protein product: CASSLVGTGPNYGYTF.

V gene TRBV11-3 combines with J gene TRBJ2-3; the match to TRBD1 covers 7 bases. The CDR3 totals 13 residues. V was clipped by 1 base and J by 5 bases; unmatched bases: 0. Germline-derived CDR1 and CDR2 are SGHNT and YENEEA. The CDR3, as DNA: TGTGCCAGCAGCTTAGGGACAGGAGATACGCAGTATTTT. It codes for CASSLGTGDTQYF.